This TCR beta chain is drawn from a study of regulatory T cells in long-lasting Graves disease. The germline gives CDR1 SGHAT, CDR2 FQNNGV. The CDR3 has 16 amino acids. Trimming cost V 7 bases and J 5 bases; bases outside gene matches: 15. Specified time point: newly diagnosed GD, antithyroid drugs for less than 3 months. PBMC RNA served as the TCR library source. Clinicians diagnosed Graves' disease using American Thyroid Association guidelines. HTBI primers from iRepertoire and Arm-PCR of CDR3 regions yielded the TCR beta libraries. TCRdb analysed the multiplex PCR reads with MiXCR anew, one entry per CDR3 protein. This table has almost 450,000 distinct CDR3 sequences, less than 20% appearing once. The sample holds many counts of this clonotype. This same sample was also part of a study on T cells in Graves' hyperthyroidism and ophthalmopathy.

The receptor was isolated from a woman in her 30s with Graves disease. This chain uses TRBV11-2 with TRBJ1-1, with 8 nucleotides matching TRBD1. Material: peripheral blood mononuclear cells (PBMCs), obtained at new diagnosis, from a patient treated with antithyroid drugs. The CDR3 bases are TGTGCCAGCATCAAACTTACCGGGACAGGAGCTACTGAAGCTTTCTTT. Its protein is CASIKLTGTGATEAFF.